This T cell receptor beta chain comes out of a study of naive and memory T cell subsets. Study-level points and caveats: This RNA-based method may be sensitive to activation-related transcript changes.

Per germline, CDR1 SGHDT and CDR2 YYEEEE. The CDR3 has 16 residues. V was clipped by 0 bases and J by 0 bases, with 11 bases between them. Four PCR rounds used nested alpha and beta constant region primers plus the SP2 primer. Blood and skin TCR RNA was reverse transcribed with alpha and beta constant primers. TCRdb used MiXCR to reprocess the 5' RACE reads, holding one entry per CDR3 protein. The data contain roughly 60,000 distinct CDR3 sequences, over 7% of them singletons. TCR cDNA received a 3' ligated oligonucleotide that carried a UMI. Whole blood, roughly 2.5 ml, came from adult healthy volunteers. Reverse transcription used DNase-treated unsorted total RNA, aiming for about 1 to 1,100 ng. This clonotype occurred a few times. What it recognizes is unknown.

The sequence was obtained from a male donor in good health. The chain combines TRBV5-6 with TRBJ2-3, with D tentatively TRBD2 (5 bases). CDR3 protein: CASSLAEGSSTDTQYF. CDR3 coding DNA: TGTGCCAGCAGCTTGGCGGAAGGGAGTAGCACAGATACGCAGTATTTT.